This TCR beta chain originates from a study of blood T cell repertoires in COVID-19 (dated by TCRdb to about 2020). Regarding the research as a whole: Samples from collaborators originated in the United States, Italy and Spain and spanned both the acute and convalescent phases of COVID-19. The material from the prospective study consisted of cDNA or gDNA derived from T cells, B-cell-depleted T cells, or PBMCs. The dataset comprised deeply sampled blood TCRbeta repertoires from subjects exposed to, actively infected with, or recovered from COVID-19. The repertoires were released in a freely available public database intended as a resource for research on the immune response to SARS-CoV-2. The samples were drawn from two sources: the first 160 participants of the ongoing ImmuneRACE study, and 1,000 to 1,500 subjects contributed by 6 global collaborators. Sample metadata almost always included a de-identified subject ID, COVID-19 status, age in years and sex. Where available, HLA class I and class II types were taken from metadata supplied by the sample provider and were not determined by assay-based typing.

Here is what the overall study found, with its caveats: The quantity of clinical and demographic metadata differed by source and by participant and was supplied without curation.

Each collaborating institution followed its own protocols to collect whole blood in K2EDTA tubes. For TCRbeta analysis, collaborators shipped samples in one of three forms: frozen whole blood, isolated PBMCs, or DNA extracted from either of those sample types. The immunoSEQ Assay, a bias-controlled multiplex PCR, was used to amplify TCRbeta CDR3 regions from genomic DNA. In the original analysis: Within the assay, amplification of reference gene primers was used to estimate how many nucleated cells each sample contained. To quantify the absolute abundance of each unique TCRbeta CDR3 rearrangement, sequence reads were collapsed and filtered. For each sample, productive Simpson clonality was calculated as the square root of Simpson's diversity index over productive rearrangements. Sourced from immuneACCESS, this table was stored by TCRdb with only in-frame sequences that have V and J called. A share of the clones is absent; for the studies checked, an unresolved V gene accounts for under half, and the remainder has no known explanation. The D gene and trimming were derived from the DNA, and the V and J assignments and clone size from that table. This sample is represented by around 150,000 clones; roughly 79% of them were singletons. Together, the top ten hold about a fifth of the sample.

V is reduced by 10 bases and J by 3 bases, leaving a spacing of 16 bases between them. Based on the germline V gene, the CDR1 and CDR2 sequences are SGHAT and FQNNGV. CDR3 length: 15 amino acids, cysteine to phenylalanine. Just the 45-base CDR3 DNA is kept, in frame starting at base 1. Points on this clone: Its antigen specificity is not known. No base quality values were provided; no much bigger clone lies one nucleotide off.

Recombination linked TRBV11-2 to TRBJ1-6, and perhaps TRBD1 as D gene, on 6 matching bases. The receptor comes from a woman older than 75 with acute or convalescent COVID-19. What was sequenced was peripheral blood. The DNA is as follows: TGTGCCACCCGCCAGGGGCAAAGCTATAATTCACCCCTCCACTTT. Its amino acids are CATRQGQSYNSPLHF.